A single sample is the source of the 21 T cell receptor beta chains below, sequenced in a study of beta chain features in type 1 diabetes. Findings and caveats of the study: Researchers report that Type 1 diabetes patients had moderately but significantly shorter TCRB CDR3s across all four CD4+ subsets.

No antigen has been identified for these receptors. Expressed TCRB transcripts were sequenced after all isolated RNA was converted to cDNA. Using immunoSEQ multiplex PCR, the repertoire was profiled, and TCRdb retains in-frame clones only, with some absent. The table lists about 740,000 clones, around an eighth of them singletons. The sequencing input was naive CD4+ T cells from blood. The receptors were gathered from a man between 18 and 35 years old with type 1 diabetes.

This clone was observed a few times. The V and J genes are TRBV6-5 and TRBJ2-7; a possible D gene is TRBD1 (6 bases). The V gene lost 6 bases and the J gene lost 0 bases, with 15 bases spanning the gap. Germline CDR1 and CDR2: MNHEY and SVGAGI. The CDR3 spans 15 residues. The chain's CDR3 is CASSSGQILSYEQYF. CDR3 DNA: TGTGCCAGCAGCTCCGGACAGATACTCTCCTACGAGCAGTACTTC.

Remarks on this clone: This CDR3 is also generated by other DNA sequences in the sample. V is TRBV5-1 and J is TRBJ2-3, with D possibly TRBD1 on 6 matching bases. The CDR3 covers 15 residues. V lost 2 bases and J 0 bases, leaving 10 bases between the germline ends. CDR1 is SGHRS, CDR2 YFSETQ, per germline. The CDR3: CASSLGTTSTDTQYF. The CDR3 nucleotides are TGCGCCAGCAGCTTAGGGACAACTAGCACAGATACGCAGTATTTT.

The genes are TRBV7-9 and TRBJ1-2; D is unresolved. Between the trimmed V and J ends, which lost 8 bases and 8 bases, there was a span of 21 bases. In germline, CDR1 is SEHNR, CDR2 FQNEAQ (reference sequence). CDR3 length: 14 amino acids. The CDR3 sequence: CASSQSGAPRGYTF. The CDR3 bases are TGTGCCAGCTCGCAAAGCGGAGCCCCTAGGGGCTACACCTTC.

The V gene is TRBV27, the J gene TRBJ1-3; no definite D call. This CDR3 is built from 15 residues. Germline V lookup: CDR1 MNHEY, CDR2 SMNVEV (reference sequence). Trimming removed 5 bases at V and 0 bases at J, with 11 bases between. The CDR3 DNA reads TGTGCCAGCAGTCTACGGTGGGTCTCTGGAAACACCATATATTTT. It yields the protein CASSLRWVSGNTIYF.

The DNA of the CDR3 is TGTGCCAGCAGTCGGGACAGGGAGAGGGAGACCCAGTACTTC. As protein: CASSRDRERETQYF. The V call is TRBV6-5, the J call TRBJ2-5, with TRBD1 identical over 9 bases. J was trimmed by 5 bases and V by 5 bases; bases with no gene match: 6. The CDR3 covers 14 residues. CDR1 is MNHEY, CDR2 SVGAGI, per germline.

The chain employs TRBV5-1 and TRBJ2-7, with a weak D call TRBD1 (6 bases). Germline lookup yields CDR1 SGHRS and CDR2 YFSETQ. Trimming cost V 4 bases and J 1 base, with 9 bases left between them. The CDR3 loop spans 13 amino acids. The chain's CDR3 is CASSERGSYEQYF. The CDR3 DNA sequence: TGCGCCAGCAGCGAAAGGGGGTCCTACGAGCAGTACTTC. The entire variable domain, with the rest obtained from reference TRBV5-1 and TRBJ2-7, is as follows: KAGVTQTPRYLIKTRGQQVTLSCSPISGHRSVSWYQQTPGQGLQFLFEYFSETQRNKGNFPGRFSGRQFSNSRSEMNVSTLELGDSALYLCASSERGSYEQYFGPGTRLTVT.

The CDR3 DNA sequence: TGTGCCTGGAGTCCCGGAAGGGGAGATAATTCACCCCTCCACTTT. It encodes CAWSPGRGDNSPLHF. The V call is TRBV30, the J call TRBJ1-6; tentative D call: TRBD1 (5 bases). The CDR3 loop spans 15 amino acids. Trimming left V 2 bases short and J 5 bases short, with 13 bases between. Germline V gene sequence: CDR1 GTSNPN, CDR2 SVGIG (reference sequence).

The chain combines TRBV9 with TRBJ2-7; TRBD2 might be the D (7 bases). Germline values: CDR1 SGDLS, CDR2 YYNGEE. The CDR3 sequence is 15 residues long. The V gene lost 1 base and the J gene lost 3 bases, with 14 bases spanning the gap. DNA for the CDR3: TGTGCCAGCAGCGTATTGGCGGGGGCCCACTACGAGCAGTACTTC. This gives the protein CASSVLAGAHYEQYF.

This chain uses TRBV4-2 with TRBJ1-1; D gene unclear. CDR3 length: 14 residues. In germline, CDR1 is LGHNA, CDR2 YNFKEQ. V gave up 4 bases and J gave up 3 bases, with 12 bases separating them. CDR3 amino acids: CASSLRVGDTEAFF. The DNA of the CDR3 is TGTGCCAGCAGCCTACGGGTAGGAGACACTGAAGCTTTCTTT.

CDR3 protein: CASSLQDSNQPQHF. The DNA of the CDR3 is TGTGCCAGCAGTTTGCAGGATAGCAATCAGCCCCAGCATTTT. The V and J genes are TRBV2 and TRBJ1-5, with no clear D. This CDR3 is built from 14 residues. V dropped 5 bases and J dropped 0 bases, with 8 bases sitting between them. Per germline, CDR1 SNHLY and CDR2 FYNNEI.

This clone was seen only a few times. This chain links TRBV28 with TRBJ1-5; no clear D. The V end was cut by 3 bases, the J end by 3 bases, with 9 bases between. CDR1 is MDHEN, CDR2 SYDVKM, per germline. The CDR3 has 14 amino acids. CDR3 loop: CASSLADFNQPQHF. The DNA for the CDR3 is TGTGCCAGCAGTTTGGCAGATTTCAATCAGCCCCAGCATTTT.

Only a few counts were recorded for this clone. CDR3 amino acids: CASSLGQGVYEQYF. The CDR3 DNA follows: TGCGCCAGCAGCTTAGGACAGGGGGTTTACGAGCAGTACTTC. The chain joins TRBV5-1 to TRBJ2-7; 10 bases are shared with TRBD1. Germline CDR1 SGHRS, CDR2 YFSETQ. V shed 2 bases and J 4 bases; nucleotides not matched to a gene: 3. CDR3 length equals 14 residues.

This clone was counted a few times. The chain carries TRBV29-1 and TRBJ2-3; either TRBD1 or TRBD2 may supply D (5 bases each). This CDR3 is built from 14 residues. The germline V and J ends were trimmed by 4 bases and 0 bases, with 11 bases remaining between them. CDR1 and CDR2 (germline): SQVTM, ANQGSEA. CDR3 DNA sequence: TGCAGCGTTGGGGGGACCTCTAGCACAGATACGCAGTATTTT. It translates to CSVGGTSSTDTQYF.

CDR3 sequence: CAISESSGGTQETQYF. CDR3 DNA: TGTGCCATCAGTGAGTCTAGCGGGGGCACCCAAGAGACCCAGTACTTC. J is TRBJ2-5 and V is TRBV10-3, with 9 bases matching TRBD2. This CDR3 has 16 amino acids. Trimming took 0 bases from V and 1 from J; bases not matched to a gene: 3. Germline assignment: CDR1 ENHRY and CDR2 SYGVKD.

As regards this clone: Just one base apart from a much larger clone, this may be a read error. The chain carries TRBV6-6 and TRBJ1-2; D perhaps matches TRBD1 (6 bases). Trimming took 4 bases from V and 3 from J, leaving 6 bases between them. The CDR3 has 12 residues. CDR1 is MNHNY and CDR2 is SVGAGI in the germline V gene (reference sequence). The CDR3 spells CASSSGDYGYTF. The CDR3, as DNA: TGTGCCAGCAGTTCAGGGGACTATGGCTACACCTTC.

This clone was observed a handful of times. V is TRBV29-1 and J is TRBJ1-1; D not certain. Germline V gene lookup returns CDR1 SQVTM and CDR2 ANQGSEA. This CDR3 has 12 amino acids. V shed 1 base and J shed 1 base, with 4 bases lying between them. The CDR3 loop is CSVEVGNTEAFF. In DNA, the CDR3 is TGCAGCGTTGAAGTCGGGAACACTGAAGCTTTCTTT. Together with reference TRBV29-1 and TRBJ1-1, the CDR3 gives the full variable domain: SAVISQKPSRDICQRGTSLTIQCQVDSQVTMMFWYRQQPGQSLTLIATANQGSEATYESGFVIDKFPISRPNLTFSTLTVSNMSPEDSSIYLCSVEVGNTEAFFGQGTRLTVV.

The sample holds a few counts of this clone. Other nucleotide sequences in the sample specify the same CDR3. V usage is TRBV18 and J usage is TRBJ1-5, with unresolved D. The CDR3 sequence is 13 residues long. Germline V lookup: CDR1 KGHSH, CDR2 LQKENI. With 3 bases removed from V and 7 bases from J, the gap between germline ends came to 10 bases. The CDR3 DNA reads as TGTGCCAGCTCACCTTCTGGGAACCAGCCCCAGCATTTT. Amino acids: CASSPSGNQPQHF.

This clone was counted only a few times. The chain uses TRBV10-3 and TRBJ1-2; D not certain. Trimming removed 4 bases at V and 2 bases at J, with 11 bases between. This CDR3 has 14 residues. Germline CDR1 is ENHRY and CDR2 is SYGVKD. CDR3 bases: TGTGCCATCAGTGGGCCGGAGGCGAACTATGGCTACACCTTC. Encoded protein: CAISGPEANYGYTF.

V and J are TRBV11-2 and TRBJ1-1; D is unresolved. Trimming pared 4 bases from V and 2 bases from J, leaving 11 bases between. This CDR3 is 14 amino acids long. The germline V gene encodes CDR1 SGHAT and CDR2 FQNNGV. CDR3 coding DNA: TGTGCCAGCAGCTATCAGGAGACTAACACTGAAGCTTTCTTT. Translation gives CASSYQETNTEAFF.

This clone was observed a few times. V usage is TRBV14 and J usage is TRBJ2-7; D is ambiguous. This CDR3 has 12 residues. Germline V lookup: CDR1 SGHDN, CDR2 FVKESK. V was clipped by 5 bases and J by 2 bases, with 7 bases between them. CDR3 region: CASSSATYEQYF. CDR3 nucleotides: TGTGCCAGCAGCTCTGCGACCTACGAGCAGTACTTC.

Only a few counts were recorded for this clone. The CDR3 loop is CASRPGTGSSEQYF. CDR3 DNA: TGTGCCAGCAGACCCGGGACAGGGTCTAGCGAGCAGTACTTC. J is TRBJ2-7 and V is TRBV7-6; 9 bases align to TRBD1. Per germline, CDR1 SGHVS and CDR2 FNYEAQ. After removal of 6 bases from V and 6 bases from J, the junction contained 9 bases not matched to a gene. The length of the CDR3 is 14 residues.